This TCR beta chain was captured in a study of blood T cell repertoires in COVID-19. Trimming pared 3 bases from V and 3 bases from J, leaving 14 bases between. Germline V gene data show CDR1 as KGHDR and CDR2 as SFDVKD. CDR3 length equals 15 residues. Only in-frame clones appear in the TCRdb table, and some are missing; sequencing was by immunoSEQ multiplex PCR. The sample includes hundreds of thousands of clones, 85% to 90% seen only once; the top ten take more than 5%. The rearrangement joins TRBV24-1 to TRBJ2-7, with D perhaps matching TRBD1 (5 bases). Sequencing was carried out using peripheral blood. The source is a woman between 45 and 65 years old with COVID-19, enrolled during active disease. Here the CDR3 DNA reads TGTGCCACCAGTGATGGCCAGGGTTCCGGCTACGAGCAGTACTTC. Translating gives CATSDGQGSGYEQYF.